The 26 T cell receptor beta chains listed next were all sequenced from one sample in a study of T cell responses to AZD1222 COVID-19 vaccine. TCRdb's table, derived via immunoSEQ multiplex PCR, lists solely in-frame clones and lacks some. This sample has about 97,000 clones, with 70% to 90% found just once. The material was peripheral blood, obtained on day 0 of AZD1222 vaccination. The receptors were gathered from an adult in good health.

The chain has TRBV19 and TRBJ2-6, with unresolved D. The V end lost 6 bases, the J end lost 3 bases, and 9 bases lay between the germline ends. The CDR3 length is 14 residues. CDR1 is LNHDA, CDR2 SQIVND, per germline (reference sequence). DNA of the CDR3: TGTGCCAGTAGGCGGACCTTTGGGGCCAACGTCCTGACTTTC. This translates into CASRRTFGANVLTF.

Only a few counts were recorded for this clone. The V gene is TRBV7-8, the J gene TRBJ1-2, with D perhaps matching TRBD1 (6 bases). The CDR3 runs to 12 residues. V lost 0 bases to trimming and J lost 8 bases, with 7 bases between them. From germline, CDR1 is SGHVS and CDR2 FQNEAQ. CDR3 in DNA: TGTGCCAGCAGCTTAGCCCAGGGGGGCTACACCTTC. It specifies CASSLAQGGYTF. The whole variable domain, filled in from reference TRBV7-8 and TRBJ1-2, reads GAGVSQSPRYKVAKRGQDVALRCDPISGHVSLFWYQQALGQGPEFLTYFQNEAQLDKSGLPSDRFFAERPEGSVSTLKIQRTQQEDSAVYLCASSLAQGGYTFGSGTRLTVV.

This chain links TRBV7-3 with TRBJ1-2; tentatively, D is TRBD1 (6 bases). This CDR3 is 14 amino acids long. CDR1 and CDR2 (germline): SGHTA, FQGTGA. Trimming removed 5 bases at V and 4 bases at J, with 14 bases between. The CDR3 loop reads CASSPDSRLYGYTF. CDR3 nucleotides: TGTGCCAGCAGCCCGGACAGCCGACTCTATGGCTACACCTTC.

The chain is built from TRBV7-3 and TRBJ2-1; no reliable D call. V shed 5 bases and J shed 0 bases, with 5 bases lying between them. This CDR3 is built from 13 residues. Germline V gives CDR1 SGHTA, CDR2 FQGTGA. CDR3 DNA: TGTGCCAGCAGCCTAGACTCCTACAATGAGCAGTTCTTC. This codes for CASSLDSYNEQFF.

This chain's CDR3 is CAWNPGTGNGYTF. The CDR3 region has the DNA TGTGCCTGGAACCCGGGGACAGGGAACGGCTACACCTTC. This chain connects TRBV30 to TRBJ1-2; 9 bases match TRBD1. With 4 bases clipped from V and 8 bases from J, the junction kept 8 bases outside the gene matches. Germline V CDR1 and CDR2: GTSNPN, SVGIG (reference sequence). The CDR3 sequence is 13 residues long.

The V call is TRBV5-1, the J call TRBJ1-2; the match to TRBD1 covers 9 bases. This CDR3 region has 14 residues. With 1 base clipped from V and 6 bases from J, the junction kept 4 bases outside the gene matches. The V gene's germline CDR1 is SGHRS and CDR2 YFSETQ. This chain's CDR3 is CASSLTGGVDGYTF. The CDR3 DNA reads as TGCGCCAGCAGCTTGACAGGGGGCGTCGATGGCTACACCTTC.

The rearrangement links TRBV7-9 to TRBJ2-5; D ambiguous. The germline CDR1 and CDR2 sequences are SEHNR and FQNEAQ (reference sequence). This CDR3 comprises 12 residues. V lost 1 base and J lost 5, with 5 bases in between. This chain's CDR3 is CASSLVRETQYF. The CDR3 region has the DNA TGTGCCAGCAGCTTAGTTCGGGAGACCCAGTACTTC.

This chain links TRBV27 with TRBJ1-1; D gene ambiguous. Trimming removed 2 bases from V and 1 base from J, with 8 bases in between. CDR1 and CDR2 from the germline V gene are MNHEY and SMNVEV (reference sequence). The CDR3 has 14 residues. The CDR3 DNA is TGTGCCAGCAGTTTACTGTACAGGAACACTGAAGCTTTCTTT. Protein: CASSLLYRNTEAFF.

The chain combines TRBV6-5 with TRBJ2-7; D is possibly TRBD1 (5 bases). Germline values: CDR1 MNHEY, CDR2 SVGAGI. The CDR3 is 15 residues long. Trimming left V 2 bases short and J 3 bases short, with 14 bases between. As DNA, the CDR3 is TGTGCCAGCAGTTACGGGGCAGGTCATAACTACGAGCAGTACTTC. It yields the protein CASSYGAGHNYEQYF.

The chain couples TRBV3-1 (or the pseudogene TRBV3-2) to TRBJ1-1; 7 nucleotides match TRBD1. Trimming removed 3 bases from V and 0 bases from J; junction bases left unmatched: 1. From germline, CDR1 is LGHDT and CDR2 YNNKEL (reference sequence). CDR3 length: 14 residues. The CDR3 spells CASSQTGMNTEAFF. The CDR3 DNA sequence: TGTGCCAGCAGCCAGACAGGGATGAACACTGAAGCTTTCTTT.

The V gene is TRBV5-1, the J gene TRBJ1-4; D might be TRBD1 (5 bases). The germline gives CDR1 SGHRS, CDR2 YFSETQ. The CDR3 spans 14 residues. V was pared by 0 bases and J by 7 bases, with 10 bases between. CDR3 in DNA: TGCGCCAGCAGCTTGGGCAGGGTGGGTGAAAAACTGTTTTTT. Encoded protein: CASSLGRVGEKLFF.

This clone was detected a few times. The V and J genes are TRBV7-9 and TRBJ2-3; 15 bases line up with TRBD2. This CDR3 is 17 amino acids long. CDR1 SEHNR and CDR2 FQNEAQ come from the germline V gene (reference sequence). With 3 bases clipped from V and 5 bases from J, the junction kept 6 bases outside the gene matches. The CDR3 spells CASSFFPGLAGGDTQYF. In DNA form, the CDR3 reads TGTGCCAGCAGCTTTTTCCCGGGACTAGCGGGGGGAGATACGCAGTATTTT.

For the CDR3, the DNA is TGTGCCACTGGGAGCAGAGACAGGGTGTTCAACACTGAAGCTTTCTTT. Its translation: CATGSRDRVFNTEAFF. This rearrangement joins TRBV2 to TRBJ1-1; 7 bases are a match to TRBD1. The CDR3 is 16 residues long. Germline V lookup: CDR1 SNHLY, CDR2 FYNNEI. The J segment lost 2 bases and the V segment lost 10 bases, leaving 16 bases of the junction unmatched.

Here the CDR3 DNA reads TGCGCCAGCACCAAGGACTCTCCTGGGGAGCAGTTCTTC. This translates into CASTKDSPGEQFF. V and J are TRBV5-1 and TRBJ2-1, with TRBD2 as a possible D gene (5 bases). This CDR3 has 13 residues. The V gene lost 6 bases and the J gene lost 10 bases, with 17 bases spanning the gap. CDR1 and CDR2 from the germline V gene are SGHRS and YFSETQ.

The chain combines TRBV9 with TRBJ2-1, with 8 bases matching TRBD2. The V gene end was trimmed by 2 bases and the J gene end by 6 bases; junction bases not matched to a gene: 4. This CDR3 is built from 14 residues. CDR1 is SGDLS and CDR2 is YYNGEE in the germline V gene. The CDR3 DNA reads TGTGCCAGCAGCGTGGCTACTAGCGGCAATGAGCAGTTCTTC. Translation gives CASSVATSGNEQFF.

The genes are TRBV2 and TRBJ2-7; D uncertain. The germline V gene has CDR1 SNHLY and CDR2 FYNNEI. The CDR3 covers 13 residues. The V end lost 6 bases, the J end lost 1 base, and 10 bases lay between the germline ends. The chain's CDR3 is CASSRWLSYEQYF. The CDR3, as DNA: TGTGCCAGCAGCCGGTGGCTTTCCTACGAGCAGTACTTC.

This clone has a handful of counts. V usage is TRBV16 and J usage is TRBJ2-7, with 7 bases fitting TRBD1. The V segment lost 5 bases and the J segment 2 bases; nucleotides outside the gene matches: 9. Germline CDR1 KGHSY, CDR2 FQNENV. This CDR3 region has 15 residues. The CDR3: CASSTNRGETYEQYF. CDR3 coding DNA: TGTGCCAGCAGCACGAACAGGGGAGAAACCTACGAGCAGTACTTC.

The gene calls are TRBV30 and TRBJ1-2; no reliable D call. V lost 4 bases and J lost 5, with 14 bases in between. Germline V gives CDR1 GTSNPN, CDR2 SVGIG (reference sequence). The CDR3 spans 13 residues. In nucleotides, the CDR3 is TGTGCCTGGACAGGTAACCCGTTATATGGCTACACCTTC. Amino acid sequence: CAWTGNPLYGYTF.

V usage is TRBV10-3 and J usage is TRBJ1-2; D gene uncertain. The CDR3 spans 13 residues. Germline V gene data show CDR1 as ENHRY and CDR2 as SYGVKD. V was pared by 2 bases and J by 4 bases, with 8 bases between. CDR3 sequence: CAISEGDGYGYTF. In DNA, the CDR3 is TGTGCCATCAGTGAGGGGGATGGCTATGGCTACACCTTC.

This clone has a single count. CDR3 region: CASSLVLGQGSGSTEAFF. For the CDR3, the DNA is TGTGCCAGCAGCTTAGTCCTCGGACAGGGGTCTGGTAGCACTGAAGCTTTCTTT. This rearrangement joins TRBV13 to TRBJ1-1; 9 positions match TRBD1. The CDR3 has 18 amino acids. The germline gives CDR1 PRHDT, CDR2 FYEKMQ (reference sequence). The V and J ends lost 1 base and 4 bases, in that order; junction bases with no gene match: 13.

This sequence joins TRBV6-5 and TRBJ2-1; TRBD1 matches 8 bases. Germline assignment: CDR1 MNHEY and CDR2 SVGAGI. The CDR3 length is 14 residues. With 2 bases clipped from V and 5 bases from J, the junction kept 2 bases outside the gene matches. The CDR3 sequence: CASSYGQGNNEQFF. Here the CDR3 DNA reads TGTGCCAGCAGTTACGGACAGGGCAACAATGAGCAGTTCTTC.

This clone was picked up a small number of times. CDR3 coding DNA: TGTGCCAGCAGTTACGTAATGCACGAGAACACTGAAGCTTTCTTT. This sequence encodes CASSYVMHENTEAFF. The chain employs TRBV6-6 and TRBJ1-1, with D unclear. CDR3 length equals 15 residues. Per the germline V gene, CDR1 is MNHNY and CDR2 is SVGAGI (reference sequence). The V and J ends lost 2 bases and 1 base respectively, with 11 bases between them.

This sequence joins TRBV7-2 and TRBJ1-1, with TRBD1 matching over 11 bases. V trimming: 3 bases; J trimming: 4 bases; junction bases outside the gene matches: 4. Germline V gene lookup returns CDR1 SGHTA and CDR2 FQGNSA. The length of the CDR3 is 15 residues. The DNA of the CDR3 is TGTGCCAGCAGCTTCGGACAGGGGGCGCTCACTGAAGCTTTCTTT. It encodes CASSFGQGALTEAFF. The full variable domain, in which reference TRBV7-2 and TRBJ1-1 provide the parts outside the CDR3, is GAGVSQSPSNKVTEKGKDVELRCDPISGHTALYWYRQSLGQGLEFLIYFQGNSAPDKSGLPSDRFSAERTGGSVSTLTIQRTQQEDSAVYLCASSFGQGALTEAFFGQGTRLTVV.

Details on this clone: Additional DNA sequences in this sample encode the identical CDR3. This chain links TRBV4-1 with TRBJ2-1; no clear D. With 4 bases removed from V and 0 bases from J, the gap between germline ends came to 4 bases. There are 13 residues in the CDR3. CDR1 and CDR2 from the germline V gene are MGHRA and YSYEKL. The CDR3 DNA reads as TGCGCCAGCAGCCTGGTCTCCTACAATGAGCAGTTCTTC. Its protein product is CASSLVSYNEQFF.

The gene calls are TRBV6-2 or TRBV6-3 and TRBJ2-3; 7 positions match TRBD1. V lost 6 bases to trimming and J lost 0 bases; unmatched junction nucleotides: 6. The CDR3 length is 15 residues. From germline, CDR1 is MNHEY and CDR2 SVGEGT. CDR3 amino acids: CASSLGTASTDTQYF. The CDR3 DNA reads TGTGCCAGCAGCCTTGGGACAGCCAGCACAGATACGCAGTATTTT.

This clone was seen only once. The genes are TRBV6-2 or TRBV6-3 and TRBJ1-5; D not resolved. Germline V gene sequence: CDR1 MNHEY, CDR2 SVGEGT. The CDR3 has 14 residues. The ends were cut back, 6 bases at V and 0 bases at J, with 9 bases in the middle. CDR3 amino acids: CASSSPFSNQPQHF. The DNA for the CDR3 is TGTGCCAGCAGCTCTCCATTTAGCAATCAGCCCCAGCATTTT.